These 9 T cell receptor beta chains were all obtained from the same sample, sequenced in a study of T cell responses to AZD1222 COVID-19 vaccine. Generated by immunoSEQ multiplex PCR, the TCRdb table keeps only in-frame clones and is missing some. The sample shows about 160,000 clones, 80% to 95% of them seen only once. Source: peripheral blood, taken 28 days after the second AZD1222 dose. The receptors come from an adult who received the AZD1222 COVID-19 vaccine.

The genes are TRBV6-5 and TRBJ1-2; D gene ambiguous. CDR1 is MNHEY, CDR2 SVGAGI, per germline. Trimming pared 4 bases from V and 8 bases from J, leaving 14 bases between. This CDR3 has 13 residues. The CDR3 region has the DNA TGTGCCAGCAGTTTCGGGCAGGCGGAAGGCTACACCTTC. It specifies CASSFGQAEGYTF.

Concerning this clone: Other DNA variants within this sample encode the same CDR3. J is TRBJ2-7 and V is TRBV27; 11 bases align to TRBD1. Germline V gene data show CDR1 as MNHEY and CDR2 as SMNVEV (reference sequence). The V segment lost 6 bases and the J segment 0 bases; nucleotides outside the gene matches: 4. This CDR3 is 15 amino acids long. The DNA for the CDR3 is TGTGCCAGCAGCTCCGGACAGGGGGCCTCCTACGAGCAGTACTTC. It yields the protein CASSSGQGASYEQYF.

V and J are TRBV5-4 and TRBJ1-1; tentative D call: TRBD1 (5 bases). This CDR3 is built from 15 residues. From germline, CDR1 is SGHNT and CDR2 YYREEE (reference sequence). V was clipped by 1 base and J by 4 bases, with 14 bases between them. This chain's CDR3 is CASSLQGVGSTEAFF. CDR3 in DNA: TGTGCCAGCAGCTTGCAGGGTGTAGGGAGCACTGAAGCTTTCTTT.

This rearrangement joins TRBV6-1 to TRBJ1-5; D unclear. Trimming pared 3 bases from V and 9 bases from J, leaving 15 bases between. CDR1 and CDR2 (germline): MNHNS, SASEGT. This CDR3 comprises 14 residues. CDR3 loop: CASSDSRPNMPQHF. The CDR3 DNA reads as TGTGCCAGCAGTGATAGCAGACCTAATATGCCCCAGCATTTT.

The chain joins TRBV10-3 to TRBJ1-2, with TRBD1 identical over 8 bases. The germline gives CDR1 ENHRY, CDR2 SYGVKD. CDR3 length: 19 amino acids. J was trimmed by 1 base and V by 3 bases; bases with no gene match: 16. The DNA of the CDR3 is TGTGCCATCAGTGATAGGAAGGACAGGGAAGGAAAGAATAACTATGGCTACACCTTC. Translation gives CAISDRKDREGKNNYGYTF.

This clone came up a few times. The genes are TRBV4-2 and TRBJ2-7, with no clear D. V was shortened by 1 base and J by 2 bases, with 12 bases between the two germline ends. This CDR3 has 15 amino acids. The germline V gene has CDR1 LGHNA and CDR2 YNFKEQ. CDR3 sequence (DNA): TGTGCCAGCAGCCAAGGGTCTGGCCCCGCCTACGAGCAGTACTTC. Encoded protein: CASSQGSGPAYEQYF.

With regard to this clone: Within the sample, other DNA sequences also encode this same CDR3. The V gene is TRBV19, the J gene TRBJ2-1, with 7 bases matching TRBD2. Germline CDR1 and CDR2: LNHDA and SQIVND (reference sequence). This CDR3 spans 17 amino acids. V shed 0 bases and J 4 bases; nucleotides not matched to a gene: 9. The CDR3 sequence is CASSIDLASGSYNEQFF. For the CDR3, the DNA is TGTGCCAGTAGTATAGATCTGGCTAGCGGAAGTTACAATGAGCAGTTCTTC.

The gene calls are TRBV9 and TRBJ1-5; D ambiguous. The germline V gene encodes CDR1 SGDLS and CDR2 YYNGEE. The CDR3 has 14 residues. V lost 0 bases to trimming and J lost 9 bases, with 13 bases between them. The CDR3 is CASSVDTGSRPQHF. Written as DNA, the CDR3 is TGTGCCAGCAGCGTAGATACGGGCTCCAGGCCCCAGCATTTT.

The chain has TRBV6-5 and TRBJ1-1; D remains ambiguous. Trimming took 3 bases from V and 4 from J, leaving 15 bases between them. The CDR3 sequence is 15 residues long. Germline CDR1 is MNHEY and CDR2 is SVGAGI. The DNA of the CDR3 is TGTGCCAGCAGTTATGGACGGCACTCGGTCACTGAAGCTTTCTTT. It specifies CASSYGRHSVTEAFF.